The sequence of this TCR beta chain was determined in a study of T cell responses to AZD1222 COVID-19 vaccine. As regards this clone: No antigen is known for it.

Clones were read by immunoSEQ multiplex PCR, and TCRdb kept only the in-frame ones, dropping some. The sample includes some 110,000 clones, 70% to 90% of them seen just once. The CDR3 runs 14 residues. V was clipped by 0 bases and J by 7 bases; unmatched bases: 4. The germline V gene has CDR1 SGHRS and CDR2 YFSETQ. Study results and caveats: Repertoire collection took place solely once the T cell response had peaked. Mostly white British, mostly female donors; authors suggested clonal diversity may be underestimated.

The receptor was isolated from an adult in good health. V usage is TRBV5-1 and J usage is TRBJ1-1, with 9 positions matching TRBD1. This material consisted of peripheral blood, taken on day 0 of MenACWY control vaccination. CDR3 in DNA: TGCGCCAGCAGCTTGGGAGGGACAGGGTTTGAAGCTTTCTTT. Its protein is CASSLGGTGFEAFF.